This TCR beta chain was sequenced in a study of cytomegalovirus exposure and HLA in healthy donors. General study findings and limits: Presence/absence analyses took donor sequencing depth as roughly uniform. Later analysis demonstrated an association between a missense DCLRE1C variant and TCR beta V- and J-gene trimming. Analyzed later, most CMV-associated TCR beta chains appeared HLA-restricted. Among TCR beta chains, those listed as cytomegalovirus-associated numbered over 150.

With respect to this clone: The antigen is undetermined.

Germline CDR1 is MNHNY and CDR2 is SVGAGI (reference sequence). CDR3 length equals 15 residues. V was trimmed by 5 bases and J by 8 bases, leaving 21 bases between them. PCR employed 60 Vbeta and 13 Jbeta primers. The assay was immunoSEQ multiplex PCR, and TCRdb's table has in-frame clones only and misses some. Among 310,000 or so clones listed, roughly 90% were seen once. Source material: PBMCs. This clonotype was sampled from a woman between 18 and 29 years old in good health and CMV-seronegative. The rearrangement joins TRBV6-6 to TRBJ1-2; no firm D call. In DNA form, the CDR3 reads TGTGCCAGCAGTCGCCTGGACGGGAGTGCCGGAGGCTACACCTTC. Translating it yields CASSRLDGSAGGYTF.